Each of the 12 T cell receptor beta chains below was sequenced from the same sample in a study of blood T cells in healthy people across ages. Primers used in a second PCR of roughly 6 to 12 cycles were a sample-barcoded 5' primer and a J-beta primer mix. TCRdb re-derived calls from the 5' RACE reads in MiXCR, one entry per CDR3 protein. Among some 640,000 distinct CDR3 sequences listed, roughly 49% were seen once. Sequences were obtained from blood. The receptors come from a woman aged 60-70 years in good health.

The chain links TRBV14 to TRBJ2-1, with D unresolved. Germline CDR1 and CDR2: SGHDN and FVKESK. This CDR3 has 12 amino acids. Trimming shortened V by 1 base and J by 9 bases, and 7 bases separated the two germline ends. The CDR3 loop reads CASSQGWAEQFF. The CDR3 DNA reads TGTGCCAGCAGCCAAGGATGGGCTGAGCAGTTCTTC.

The chain uses TRBV29-1 and TRBJ2-3; TRBD2 matches at 9 bases. The CDR3 runs 15 residues. The J segment lost 5 bases and the V segment lost 3 bases, leaving 9 bases of the junction unmatched. Per germline, CDR1 SQVTM and CDR2 ANQGSEA. CDR3: CSVEGIAGVGDTQYF. CDR3 nucleotides: TGCAGCGTTGAGGGGATAGCGGGAGTTGGAGATACGCAGTATTTT.

This chain links TRBV12-3 or TRBV12-4 with TRBJ1-6; no firm D call. The CDR3 has 15 amino acids. The V and J ends lost 5 bases and 9 bases respectively, with 17 bases between them. In DNA form, the CDR3 reads TGTGCCAGCAGTCCACAATTGCAAGGCGTTTCACCCCTCCACTTT. It is translated as CASSPQLQGVSPLHF.

The V and J genes are TRBV28 and TRBJ1-5; 7 nucleotides align to TRBD1. V gave up 5 bases and J gave up 4 bases; unmatched junction bases: 8. CDR1 and CDR2 (germline): MDHEN, SYDVKM. There are 15 residues in the CDR3. CDR3 sequence (DNA): TGTGCCAGCAGTCGACAGGGAACGGGTAATCAGCCCCAGCATTTT. Protein: CASSRQGTGNQPQHF.

This clonotype was counted between two and nine times. The chain uses TRBV7-3 and TRBJ2-1; 10 bases are a match to TRBD2. The germline gives CDR1 SGHTA, CDR2 FQGTGA. The V and J ends lost 4 bases and 10 bases, in that order; junction bases with no gene match: 13. This CDR3 is built from 16 residues. In DNA form, the CDR3 reads TGTGCCAGCAGCTCTACACTAGCGGGGCCCTTGGGGGAGCAGTTCTTC. Amino acid sequence: CASSSTLAGPLGEQFF.

The rearrangement joins TRBV29-1 to TRBJ2-5; possible D gene TRBD1, 5 bases. The germline V gene has CDR1 SQVTM and CDR2 ANQGSEA. Trimming removed 4 bases at V and 11 bases at J, with 20 bases between. This CDR3 spans 13 amino acids. The CDR3, as DNA: TGCAGCGTTGCAGGGAACTTCAGCAATGAGCAGTACTTC. It yields the protein CSVAGNFSNEQYF.

The chain links TRBV29-1 to TRBJ1-4, with TRBD1 identical over 9 bases. The CDR3 extends over 13 amino acids. The ends lost 6 bases at V and 8 bases at J; junction bases unmatched: 7. CDR1 and CDR2 (germline): SQVTM, ANQGSEA. The CDR3: CSVGDRVNEKLFF. CDR3 sequence (DNA): TGCAGCGTCGGGGACAGGGTAAACGAAAAACTGTTTTTT. The full variable domain, completed using reference TRBV29-1 and TRBJ1-4, is SAVISQKPSRDICQRGTSLTIQCQVDSQVTMMFWYRQQPGQSLTLIATANQGSEATYESGFVIDKFPISRPNLTFSTLTVSNMSPEDSSIYLCSVGDRVNEKLFFGSGTQLSVL.

J is TRBJ2-7 and V is TRBV7-2; the D gene is possibly TRBD2 (5 bases). Trimming took 2 bases from V and 9 from J, leaving 14 bases between them. CDR1 is SGHTA and CDR2 is FQGNSA in the germline V gene. This CDR3 comprises 13 residues. The CDR3 nucleotides read TGTGCCAGCAGCTTAAGTGAGGGCCCCAGGCAGTACTTC. Its protein is CASSLSEGPRQYF. Using reference TRBV7-2 and TRBJ2-7 for the parts outside the CDR3, the full variable domain is GAGVSQSPSNKVTEKGKDVELRCDPISGHTALYWYRQSLGQGLEFLIYFQGNSAPDKSGLPSDRFSAERTGGSVSTLTIQRTQQEDSAVYLCASSLSEGPRQYFGPGTRLTVT.

V is TRBV20-1 and J is TRBJ2-7, with D maybe TRBD2 (5 bases). Trimming took off 0 bases at V and 2 bases at J, with 14 bases between the two ends. From germline, CDR1 is DFQATT and CDR2 SNEGSKA (reference sequence). The CDR3 is 15 residues long. CDR3 amino acids: CSARDPDSPAYEQYF. CDR3 bases: TGCAGTGCTAGAGATCCGGACTCCCCAGCCTACGAGCAGTACTTC.

In regard to this clonotype: One end of the junction does not line up with germline, which may come from a read error. The gene calls are TRBV5-1 and TRBJ2-7; D may correspond to TRBD1 or TRBD2 (6 bases each). This CDR3 contains 13 residues. CDR1 and CDR2 from the germline V gene are SGHRS and YFSETQ. The CDR3 bases are TGCGCCAGCAGCTTGACGGGGGCATACGGGCAGTACTTC. This translates into CASSLTGAYGQYF.

V usage is TRBV3-1 and J usage is TRBJ2-5; 9 nucleotides agree with TRBD2. Germline V CDR1 and CDR2: LGHDT, YNNKEL (reference sequence). V was clipped by 7 bases and J by 11 bases; unmatched bases: 17. The CDR3 loop spans 15 amino acids. This CDR3 reads CASTTGTSPYNEQYF. CDR3 DNA sequence: TGTGCCAGCACCACCGGGACTAGCCCTTACAATGAGCAGTACTTC.

There are a few counts of this clonotype. The chain links TRBV20-1 to TRBJ2-5; TRBD1 is a possible D gene (5 bases). The CDR3 has 14 residues. Trimming shortened V by 0 bases and J by 5 bases, and 13 bases separated the two germline ends. Germline lookup yields CDR1 DFQATT and CDR2 SNEGSKA (reference sequence). The chain's CDR3 is CSARDLGRGETQYF. The DNA of the CDR3 is TGCAGTGCTAGAGATCTCGGAAGGGGTGAGACCCAGTACTTC.